Each of the 5 T cell receptor beta chains below was sequenced from the same sample in a study of radiotherapy plus CTLA-4 blockade in lung cancer. Profiled with immunoSEQ multiplex PCR; TCRdb holds only in-frame clones, not every one. This sample yields around 56,000 clones, of which around 85% are seen a single time; approximately 16% belongs to the top ten. Sequences were derived from peripheral blood, sampled from a patient treated with radiotherapy plus ipilimumab. All receptors come from a human donor with non-small cell lung cancer who had a complete response to radiotherapy plus ipilimumab.

The chain employs TRBV18 and TRBJ2-2; 8 bases agree with TRBD2. Germline loops: CDR1 KGHSH, CDR2 LQKENI. The CDR3 runs 13 residues. V shed 6 bases, J shed 6 bases, and the junction held 3 bases outside the gene matches. DNA of the CDR3: TGTGCCAGCTCGGCGGGAGGTGCCGGGGAGCTGTTTTTT. Its protein product is CASSAGGAGELFF.

This clone was recorded only once. V gene TRBV7-2 combines with J gene TRBJ2-6; 8 bases line up with TRBD1. From germline, CDR1 is SGHTA and CDR2 FQGNSA. V was clipped by 4 bases and J by 3 bases; unmatched bases: 2. The CDR3 has 15 residues. CDR3 in amino acids: CASSSDRGGANVLTF. The CDR3 region has the DNA TGTGCCAGCAGCTCAGACAGGGGTGGGGCCAACGTCCTGACTTTC. The full variable domain, with the rest looked up from reference TRBV7-2 and TRBJ2-6, is GAGVSQSPSNKVTEKGKDVELRCDPISGHTALYWYRQSLGQGLEFLIYFQGNSAPDKSGLPSDRFSAERTGGSVSTLTIQRTQQEDSAVYLCASSSDRGGANVLTFGAGSRLTVL.

The gene calls are TRBV6-5 and TRBJ1-2; D not certain. Germline-derived CDR1 and CDR2 are MNHEY and SVGAGI. CDR3 size: 13 residues. Trimming pared 6 bases from V and 4 bases from J, leaving 12 bases between. CDR3 loop: CASREAILYGYTF. The DNA of the CDR3 is TGTGCCAGCAGAGAAGCGATCCTCTATGGCTACACCTTC.

This clone was recorded only once. J is TRBJ2-2 and V is TRBV4-1, with D unresolved. V lost 1 base, J lost 1 base, and 4 bases lay in between. The CDR3 is made up of 14 amino acids. Germline loops: CDR1 MGHRA, CDR2 YSYEKL. As DNA, the CDR3 is TGCGCCAGCAGCCAAGTCAGGAACACCGGGGAGCTGTTTTTT. It encodes CASSQVRNTGELFF.

Written as DNA, the CDR3 is TGCGCCAGCAGACTACTAGCGGGGGGCCCCTCCTACAATGAGCAGTTCTTC. Protein product: CASRLLAGGPSYNEQFF. The chain employs TRBV5-1 and TRBJ2-1; 12 bases map to TRBD2. Germline CDR1 is SGHRS and CDR2 is YFSETQ. The CDR3 is 17 residues long. V lost 5 bases and J lost 0; bases outside the gene matches: 6.